The 25 T cell receptor beta chains reported below all come from one sample, sequenced in a study of identical twins' blood T cells. One entry per CDR3 protein, called by TCRdb with MiXCR from the 5' RACE reads. Counted here are 300,000 to 400,000 distinct CDR3 sequences, over 25% occurring once; the ten biggest clones make up about 6.1%. Sequencing used PBMCs. The receptors originated from a woman aged 18-49 years in good health.

As DNA, the CDR3 is TGTGCCAGCAGTTCCCTATTCCTCATGAACACTGAAGCTTTCTTT. It yields the protein CASSSLFLMNTEAFF. This chain joins TRBV27 and TRBJ1-1, with D unclear. Trimming left V 4 bases short and J 0 bases short, with 12 bases between. Germline CDR1 and CDR2: MNHEY and SMNVEV (reference sequence). CDR3 length: 15 residues.

This sequence joins TRBV5-1 and TRBJ1-5; perhaps TRBD1 as D (6 bases). In germline, CDR1 is SGHRS, CDR2 YFSETQ. V was trimmed by 5 bases and J by 9 bases, leaving 15 bases between them. This CDR3 is 13 amino acids long. The CDR3 region is CASSKTGLGPQHF. As DNA, the CDR3 is TGCGCCAGCAGTAAAACAGGGCTCGGGCCCCAGCATTTT.

This clonotype was counted only a few times. This sequence joins TRBV6-1 and TRBJ1-1, with a tentative D call TRBD1 (5 bases). This CDR3 comprises 13 residues. The germline V gene encodes CDR1 MNHNS and CDR2 SASEGT. V was pared by 4 bases and J by 5 bases, with 11 bases between. CDR3 sequence reads: CASSVGSGTEAFF. CDR3 DNA: TGTGCCAGCAGTGTTGGGTCAGGGACTGAAGCTTTCTTT.

This clonotype was detected ten times or more. V and J are TRBV13 and TRBJ2-7; perhaps TRBD1 as D (6 bases). V was cut by 2 bases and J by 2 bases, with 7 bases left in between. Germline values: CDR1 PRHDT, CDR2 FYEKMQ (reference sequence). This CDR3 is built from 13 residues. The CDR3 DNA follows: TGTGCCAGCAGCTTAACAGGGACCTACGAGCAGTACTTC. It is translated as CASSLTGTYEQYF.

This chain joins TRBV14 and TRBJ2-2, with 12 bases identical to TRBD1. Germline values: CDR1 SGHDN, CDR2 FVKESK. The CDR3 sequence is 17 residues long. Unmatched junction bases numbered 5, after V lost 1 base and J lost 5 bases. The CDR3 nucleotides are TGTGCCAGCAGCCAAGGCGGGACAGGGGGCTATACCGGGGAGCTGTTTTTT. Translated: CASSQGGTGGYTGELFF.

This clonotype was counted a few times. The chain links TRBV10-3 to TRBJ1-5, with D unclear. Per germline, CDR1 ENHRY and CDR2 SYGVKD. This CDR3 has 13 residues. V was shortened by 3 bases and J by 5 bases, with 8 bases between the two germline ends. The DNA for the CDR3 is TGTGCCATCAGTGAAGGCAGAGATCAGCCCCAGCATTTT. Encoded protein: CAISEGRDQPQHF.

The CDR3 DNA reads TGTGCCAGCAGTCTTCGCGGGACCGAAGTATATTTT. Amino acids: CASSLRGTEVYF. The chain links TRBV7-2 to TRBJ1-3; tentatively, D is TRBD1 (5 bases). Per germline, CDR1 SGHTA and CDR2 FQGNSA. The CDR3 consists of 12 residues. Trimming left V 6 bases short and J 14 bases short, with 17 bases between.

The table lists this clonotype with many counts. The V gene is TRBV29-1, the J gene TRBJ1-3; TRBD1 might be the D (5 bases). The CDR3 runs 14 residues. The germline V gene has CDR1 SQVTM and CDR2 ANQGSEA. The V end lost 3 bases, the J end lost 4 bases, and 13 bases lay between the germline ends. CDR3 nucleotide sequence: TGCAGCGTTGATACAGGTGGCGTGGGAAACACCATATATTTT. Translated, it gives CSVDTGGVGNTIYF.

The chain combines TRBV4-1 with TRBJ1-1, with D perhaps matching TRBD1 (6 bases). Germline CDR1 MGHRA, CDR2 YSYEKL. Trimming pared 4 bases from V and 4 bases from J, leaving 16 bases between. This CDR3 comprises 15 residues. CDR3 loop: CASSPRQDEGTEAFF. Here the CDR3 DNA reads TGCGCCAGCAGCCCCCGACAGGACGAGGGCACTGAAGCTTTCTTT.

This clonotype has a handful of counts. The chain has TRBV6-2 or TRBV6-3 and TRBJ2-1; D gene uncertain. V was cut by 3 bases and J by 9 bases, with 18 bases left in between. CDR3 size: 15 residues. In germline, CDR1 is MNHEY, CDR2 SVGEGT. The CDR3 spells CASSYRRRLGLEQFF. As DNA, the CDR3 is TGTGCCAGCAGTTATCGGCGGCGGCTCGGCCTTGAGCAGTTCTTC.

This clonotype turned up a few times. V usage is TRBV20-1 and J usage is TRBJ1-3; TRBD1 agrees at 7 bases. J lost 1 base, V lost 3 bases, and 6 bases had no gene match. Germline lookup yields CDR1 DFQATT and CDR2 SNEGSKA (reference sequence). This CDR3 is built from 15 residues. The CDR3 bases are TGCAGTGCTAGCCCCCTGACAGGGTCTGGAAACACCATATATTTT. It is translated as CSASPLTGSGNTIYF.

Comments on this clonotype: This is likely a read error, given that the CDR3 carries no conserved phenylalanine or tryptophan at its end. V gene TRBV28 combines with J gene TRBJ1-2, with 8 bases identical to TRBD1. The CDR3 is 14 residues long. Germline V gene sequence: CDR1 MDHEN, CDR2 SYDVKM. With 6 bases clipped from V and 3 bases from J, the junction kept 6 bases outside the gene matches. CDR3 DNA: TGTGCCAGCAGCCCAGGACAGGGCCACTATGGCTACACCCTC. Translation: CASSPGQGHYGYTL.

The chain employs TRBV20-1 and TRBJ2-1, with 9 bases matching TRBD2. Per germline, CDR1 DFQATT and CDR2 SNEGSKA (reference sequence). This CDR3 spans 14 amino acids. With 7 bases clipped from V and 7 bases from J, the junction kept 11 bases outside the gene matches. CDR3 in amino acids: CSVWTAGGQNEQFF. The DNA for the CDR3 is TGCAGTGTGTGGACAGCGGGAGGACAAAATGAGCAGTTCTTC.

The rearrangement joins TRBV12-3 or TRBV12-4 to TRBJ2-1, with 8 bases matching TRBD2. Trimming cost V 3 bases and J 7 bases; bases outside gene matches: 5. CDR3 length equals 14 residues. CDR3 nucleotides: TGTGCCAGCAGTTTTACGGGAGGGTTGAATGAGCAGTTCTTC. It yields the protein CASSFTGGLNEQFF.

CDR3 coding DNA: TGTGCCAGCAGAAGCGGGACCTCGGGCAATGAGCAGTTCTTC. This codes for CASRSGTSGNEQFF. The gene calls are TRBV12-3 or TRBV12-4 and TRBJ2-1; 7 positions match TRBD2. CDR3 length: 14 residues. V lost 6 bases, J lost 6 bases, and 8 bases stayed unmatched.

About this clonotype itself: A much bigger clone sits one base away, suggesting this may be a read error. V and J are TRBV20-1 and TRBJ2-3; D is tentatively TRBD1 or TRBD2 (5 bases each). Germline values: CDR1 DFQATT, CDR2 SNEGSKA (reference sequence). The CDR3 loop spans 13 amino acids. Deletions cut 7 bases from V and 5 bases from J, with 16 bases between. CDR3 sequence reads: CSVRAREIDTQYF. The DNA of the CDR3 is TGCAGTGTGAGGGCCAGGGAGATAGATACGCAGTATTTT.

The V call is TRBV6-2 or TRBV6-3, the J call TRBJ2-7; 8 nucleotides match TRBD2. This CDR3 is built from 15 residues. The trim removed 5 bases at V and 6 bases at J, leaving 12 bases unmatched. Germline loops: CDR1 MNHEY, CDR2 SVGEGT. The CDR3 is CASSPRGAGVSEQYF. CDR3 nucleotide sequence: TGTGCCAGCAGTCCGCGTGGAGCGGGAGTCTCCGAGCAGTACTTC.

This clonotype was counted between two and nine times. The chain is built from TRBV18 and TRBJ2-2, with unresolved D. Germline CDR1 KGHSH, CDR2 LQKENI. The CDR3 covers 14 residues. Trimming removed 0 bases from V and 4 bases from J, with 6 bases in between. In DNA form, the CDR3 reads TGTGCCAGCTCACCACCATCATCCACCGGGGAGCTGTTTTTT. Its protein is CASSPPSSTGELFF.

The V gene is TRBV18, the J gene TRBJ1-4; D gene ambiguous. Germline loops: CDR1 KGHSH, CDR2 LQKENI. The CDR3 loop spans 14 amino acids. V lost 3 bases, J lost 5 bases, and 10 bases lay in between. CDR3 nucleotides: TGTGCCAGCTCACCGCGTCGTTTAAATGAAAAACTGTTTTTT. Translating gives CASSPRRLNEKLFF.

Comments on this clonotype: At one boundary the junction diverges from the germline segment, which might be a read error. The chain employs TRBV2 and TRBJ1-6; D gene uncertain. Germline CDR1 SNHLY, CDR2 FYNNEI. CDR3 length: 12 amino acids. DNA for the CDR3: TGTGCCAGCAGCCTACAAAATTCACCCATCCACTTT. Translating it yields CASSLQNSPIHF.

The gene calls are TRBV12-3 or TRBV12-4 and TRBJ2-7; possible D gene TRBD1, 6 bases. V dropped 2 bases and J dropped 2 bases, with 16 bases sitting between them. The CDR3 runs to 16 residues. CDR3 DNA sequence: TGTGCCAGCAGTTTATTCCTCGGGACAATACCCTACGAGCAGTACTTC. Protein sequence: CASSLFLGTIPYEQYF.

In the case of this clonotype: With a much larger clone just one base away, this may be a read error. The CDR3 DNA sequence: TGTGCCAGCAGCGTAGCACCCAGGGGGGAGACCCAGTACTTC. As protein: CASSVAPRGETQYF. The V gene is TRBV9, the J gene TRBJ2-5, with 7 bases lining up with TRBD1. The CDR3 totals 14 residues. CDR1 is SGDLS and CDR2 is YYNGEE in the germline V gene. The V segment lost 0 bases and the J segment 5 bases; nucleotides outside the gene matches: 4.

This chain links TRBV12-3 or TRBV12-4 with TRBJ1-2; no clear D gene. CDR3 size: 11 residues. Trimming took off 3 bases at V and 13 bases at J, with 12 bases between the two ends. The CDR3 DNA follows: TGTGCCAGCAGTTTTGGACCGAGACTCACCTTC. As protein: CASSFGPRLTF.

This rearrangement joins TRBV3-1 to TRBJ1-3; D is unresolved. Trimming took 2 bases from V and 0 from J, leaving 8 bases between them. The CDR3 consists of 15 residues. Germline-derived CDR1 and CDR2 are LGHDT and YNNKEL (reference sequence). CDR3 coding DNA: TGTGCCAGCAGCCAAAGGGCTCTCTCTGGAAACACCATATATTTT. Translating gives CASSQRALSGNTIYF. The full variable domain, its missing parts supplied by reference TRBV3-1 and TRBJ1-3, is DTAVSQTPKYLVTQMGNDKSIKCEQNLGHDTMYWYKQDSKKFLKIMFSYNNKELIINETVPNRFSPKSPDKAHLNLHINSLELGDSAVYFCASSQRALSGNTIYFGEGSWLTVV.

This clonotype was counted at least ten times. The chain uses TRBV29-1 and TRBJ1-1, with 9 bases fitting TRBD1. The CDR3 sequence is 15 residues long. Germline loops: CDR1 SQVTM, CDR2 ANQGSEA. V lost 7 bases to trimming and J lost 0 bases; unmatched junction nucleotides: 9. The CDR3 protein is CSGGPGQGMNTEAFF. CDR3 sequence (DNA): TGCAGCGGGGGGCCGGGACAGGGCATGAACACTGAAGCTTTCTTT.